One sample yielded the 14 T cell receptor beta chains listed below, sequenced in a study of blood T cell repertoires in COVID-19 (dated by TCRdb to about 2020). The library was generated by the immunoSEQ multiplex PCR assay. TCRdb obtained this table from immuneACCESS and retained in-frame rearrangements with V and J assigned. These tables miss some clones; where compared with another copy, unresolved V genes account for less than half of the shortfall, and the remainder is unexplained. The sample table lists approximately 30,000 clones, approximately 93% of them with a count of one. In total, the top ten clones hold around 5.2% of the sample. Sequenced sample: peripheral blood. The source of these receptors is a human donor in a cohort sampled during active COVID-19.

V usage is TRBV5-8 and J usage is TRBJ1-1, with TRBD1 matching over 8 bases. Germline V lookup: CDR1 SGHTS, CDR2 YDEGEE. V was pared by 2 bases and J by 0 bases, with 3 bases of the junction left unmatched. CDR3 length equals 15 residues. The DNA of the CDR3 is TGTGCCAGCAGCTTTGGACAGGGAATGAACACTGAAGCTTTCTTT. It is translated as CASSFGQGMNTEAFF.

This chain joins TRBV3-1 (or the pseudogene TRBV3-2) and TRBJ1-2; tentatively, D is TRBD1 (6 bases). The V and J ends lost 1 base and 4 bases respectively, with 13 bases between them. CDR1 LGHDT and CDR2 YNNKEL come from the germline V gene (reference sequence). CDR3 size: 15 residues. CDR3 in DNA: TGTGCCAGCAGCCAAGGGACAGCTGACATCTATGGCTACACCTTC. This translates into CASSQGTADIYGYTF.

This chain connects TRBV9 to TRBJ1-1; no definite D call. Germline V gene sequence: CDR1 SGDLS, CDR2 YYNGEE. The CDR3 is 14 amino acids. V was cut by 1 base and J by 5 bases, with 12 bases left in between. The CDR3 bases are TGTGCCAGCAGCGTACGGTTGGGCTCAACTGAAGCTTTCTTT. Residues: CASSVRLGSTEAFF.

As DNA, the CDR3 is TGTGCCAGCAGCTTAGTAGCAACCACCTACGAGCAGTACTTC. It translates to CASSLVATTYEQYF. The V gene is TRBV5-6, the J gene TRBJ2-7; D ambiguous. Between the trimmed V and J ends, which lost 2 bases and 2 bases, there was a span of 11 bases. Germline V lookup: CDR1 SGHDT, CDR2 YYEEEE. The CDR3 covers 14 residues.

The chain's CDR3 is CASSLETGERGSEQYF. DNA of the CDR3: TGTGCCAGCAGCTTGGAGACGGGGGAAAGGGGCAGCGAGCAGTACTTC. The chain joins TRBV5-4 to TRBJ2-7; a possible D gene is TRBD2 (6 bases). The V gene lost 0 bases and the J gene lost 6 bases, with 19 bases spanning the gap. Germline CDR1 reads SGHNT; CDR2 reads YYREEE (reference sequence). CDR3 length equals 16 residues.

The chain couples TRBV11-2 to TRBJ2-3; 13 bases agree with TRBD2. This CDR3 has 14 residues. Germline assignment: CDR1 SGHAT and CDR2 FQNNGV. V trimming: 3 bases; J trimming: 11 bases; junction bases outside the gene matches: 5. The CDR3 spells CASSLGRTSGGQYF. The DNA of the CDR3 is TGTGCCAGCAGCTTGGGGCGGACTAGCGGGGGGCAGTATTTT.

The gene calls are TRBV19 and TRBJ1-1; the D gene is possibly TRBD1 (5 bases). CDR3 length: 12 residues. Germline V gene sequence: CDR1 LNHDA, CDR2 SQIVND (reference sequence). V was shortened by 8 bases and J by 7 bases, with 14 bases between the two germline ends. The CDR3 bases are TGTGCCAGTCAGGGCCCTTGGGGTGAAGCTTTCTTT. It is translated as CASQGPWGEAFF.

The chain couples TRBV11-2 to TRBJ1-2, with D hard to call. The germline V gene encodes CDR1 SGHAT and CDR2 FQNNGV. Trimming took off 1 base at V and 5 bases at J, with 11 bases between the two ends. The CDR3 spans 14 residues. DNA of the CDR3: TGTGCCAGCAGCTTAGTACGGGAGGGATATGGCTACACCTTC. Translating gives CASSLVREGYGYTF.

The rearrangement links TRBV7-9 to TRBJ2-5; 13 bases align to TRBD2. Germline V gene lookup returns CDR1 SEHNR and CDR2 FQNEAQ (reference sequence). V was clipped by 1 base and J by 5 bases; unmatched bases: 4. CDR3 size: 16 residues. CDR3 in amino acids: CASSLELAGGYETQYF. Written as DNA, the CDR3 is TGTGCCAGCAGCTTAGAACTAGCGGGAGGGTACGAGACCCAGTACTTC.

The V gene is TRBV27, the J gene TRBJ1-1; 8 bases fit TRBD1. CDR1 is MNHEY, CDR2 SMNVEV, per germline (reference sequence). This CDR3 is built from 15 residues. Germline trimming cut 5 bases from V and 1 base from J; bases unmatched to any gene: 6. This chain's CDR3 is CASSIRDRWNTEAFF. The CDR3 nucleotides are TGTGCCAGCAGTATACGGGACAGGTGGAACACTGAAGCTTTCTTT.

The CDR3 reads CASGGPRGETQYF. The CDR3 DNA is TGTGCCAGCGGGGGCCCGAGGGGAGAGACCCAGTACTTC. The chain joins TRBV5-4 to TRBJ2-5; a possible D gene is TRBD1 (6 bases). Trimming took off 7 bases at V and 4 bases at J, with 14 bases between the two ends. Germline V lookup: CDR1 SGHNT, CDR2 YYREEE (reference sequence). This CDR3 spans 13 amino acids.

V and J are TRBV6-5 and TRBJ1-1; D unresolved. From germline, CDR1 is MNHEY and CDR2 SVGAGI. The CDR3 length is 14 residues. V gave up 6 bases and J gave up 0 bases, with 11 bases separating them. The CDR3 here is CASSLGGLNTEAFF. DNA of the CDR3: TGTGCCAGCAGCCTCGGAGGGCTGAACACTGAAGCTTTCTTT.

The J gene is TRBJ2-1, the V gene TRBV6-4; 15 bases are a match to TRBD2. V gave up 5 bases and J gave up 9 bases; unmatched junction bases: 5. Germline assignment: CDR1 MRHNA and CDR2 SNTAGT. The length of the CDR3 is 15 residues. CDR3 sequence (DNA): TGTGCCAGCAGTCCCGGGACTAGCGGGGGGACTGAGCAGTTCTTC. Amino acid sequence: CASSPGTSGGTEQFF.

The rearrangement uses TRBV27 and TRBJ1-3; 7 bases match TRBD1. CDR1 MNHEY and CDR2 SMNVEV come from the germline V gene (reference sequence). The CDR3 has 17 amino acids. V trimming: 4 bases; J trimming: 3 bases; junction bases outside the gene matches: 12. CDR3 in amino acids: CASSSAGRGYGGNTIYF. CDR3 DNA: TGTGCCAGCAGTTCCGCGGGCAGGGGGTACGGTGGAAACACCATATATTTT.